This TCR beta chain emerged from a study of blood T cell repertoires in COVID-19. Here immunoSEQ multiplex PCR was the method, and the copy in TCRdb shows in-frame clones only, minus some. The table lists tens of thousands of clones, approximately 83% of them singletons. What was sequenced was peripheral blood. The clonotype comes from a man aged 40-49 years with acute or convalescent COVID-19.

The chain's CDR3 is CASSLGRGRSPLHF. The CDR3 DNA follows: TGTGCCAGCAGCTTAGGCAGGGGCCGCTCACCCCTCCACTTT. The V call is TRBV7-2, the J call TRBJ1-6; tentatively, D is TRBD1 (6 bases). V was shortened by 1 base and J by 10 bases, with 11 bases between the two germline ends. The germline gives CDR1 SGHTA, CDR2 FQGNSA. CDR3 length: 14 amino acids.